The sequence of this T cell receptor beta chain was determined in a study of cytomegalovirus exposure and HLA in healthy donors (dated by TCRdb to the late 2010s). Regarding the complete study: In an earlier analysis of approximately 500 of the donors, around 300 Gb of sequence data and 90 million to 120 million unique TCR beta sequences from about 179 million T cells were reported. An early release that covered about 600 HLA-typed donors contained approximately 300 gigabases of sequencing data and some 87 million unique TCR sequences. The genetic ancestry cluster associated with self-reported Caucasian donors included roughly 84% of the 398 genotyped donors. The aim of the study was to test whether cataloging public T cell receptors could identify signatures of past pathogen exposure. The T cell repertoires of several hundred subjects were profiled by immunosequencing and related to cytomegalovirus serostatus. Along with the roughly 670-subject first cohort, a separate validation cohort of about 110 different subjects was used. To predict cytomegalovirus infection status, the study brought together high-throughput TCR immunosequencing, statistical association of individual TCRs with disease status, and machine learning. In a later analysis, previously published TCR beta repertoires from fewer than 750 donors were re-analyzed and high-resolution HLA genotyping was added so that TCR occurrence patterns could be studied. Rather than using new phenotypic data, the later analysis identified candidate immune exposures from TCR beta sequences and from how often those sequences occurred across donors. To decide whether each TCR beta V gene segment behaved as functional or pseudogenic, an earlier analysis of some 600 of the donors relied on high-throughput TCR beta sequencing. Alongside the repertoire data, information on donor age, sex, ethnicity and CMV serostatus was compiled. Genome-wide SNP genotypes for about 55% of the roughly 670 donors were used in a later genetic analysis, which treated that subset as a discovery cohort. All discovery cohort repertoires had been generated on a single sequencing platform. HLA typing included class I and class II loci at four-digit resolution. The number of donors typed differed by locus, with about 620-630 for A, B, C, DRB1 and DQB1, 522 for DQA1, under 610 for DPA1, and 450 to 480 for DPB1. Five DR-DQ haplotypes were treated as single units for association and clustering because of strong linkage in the cohort. Across around 400 genotyped donors of the cohort, an average of approximately 240,000 unique TCR beta nucleotide sequences per donor were sequenced, and approximately 19% of those sequences were non-productive. The paper as a whole reports these results and caveats: Some IMGT-functional V segments, including TRBV6-2 and TRBV6-3, could not be told apart with the 87-base-pair reads, so those segments were excluded. Correlated functional status among segregating V segments might reflect linkage disequilibrium, but an unknown experimental factor could not be ruled out. A later analysis found that TCR association rates varied across HLA loci, with DRB1 alleles showing the most associated TCRs and HLA-C alleles the fewest. A later analysis associated some 17,000 TCR beta sequences with specific HLA alleles at a false discovery rate of 0.05. A later analysis reported that several top co-occurrence clusters appeared linked to parvovirus B19, influenza, CMV and Epstein-Barr virus. According to the authors, the approach could potentially be generalized to other disease states and immunological phenotypes. Presence/absence analyses assumed roughly uniform sequencing depth across donors, an assumption that may not hold. A cluster of highly shared sequence variants was judged likely to represent a technical artifact of the sequencing pipeline. In vitro tests confirmed that a few of the cytomegalovirus-associated TCR beta chains recognize cytomegalovirus antigens. While some public TCRs were present in many individuals, most TCR sequences turned up only very rarely across donors. Because counts were too low, more than 15 rarely observed V segments, including chromosome 9 orphons, were left out of the earlier analysis of 587 of the donors. The classifier was reported to diagnose cytomegalovirus status with high specificity and sensitivity in both the original cohort and the validation cohort. A further reported finding was that TCR beta sequences accurately predicted the HLA-A and HLA-B alleles for most subjects in the first cohort. Most CMV-associated TCR beta chains appeared to be HLA-restricted in a later analysis, and the HLA associations seemed to be driven largely by CMV exposure. Because some donors lacked HLA typing at each locus, the association tests relied only on the typed subset. CMV serostatus was the only immune exposure information available for the cohort. When HLA alleles, especially DR and DQ, strongly co-occurred, TCR associations were difficult to assign to individual alleles. V-gene and J-gene trimming of TCR beta chains was associated with a missense DCLRE1C variant in a later genetic analysis, and the association was replicated in an independent cohort. A later analysis found that HLA-associated TCR beta chains were more clonally expanded and had lower generation probabilities than equally common non-associated chains. In an earlier analysis of 587 of the donors, most TCR beta V segments appeared in productive rearrangements about 87% or about 30% of the time, broadly matching IMGT annotations. Compared with the approximately 600-donor mean, donors in an Asian-associated ancestry cluster had fewer N-insertions in productive TCRs, according to a later genetic analysis. This cohort had only TCR beta chains sequenced, and the lack of alpha or paired-chain data limited which features could be detected. A total of 150 to 200 TCR beta chains were listed by the study as associated with cytomegalovirus.

The CDR3 sequence holds 17 residues, the cysteine and phenylalanine included. Here the CDR3 DNA is all that survives: 51 bases in frame from base 1. CDR1 and CDR2 are read off the germline V gene as SGHTA and FQGTGA. The library was generated by the immunoSEQ multiplex PCR assay. The multiplex PCR relied on a mix of 60 forward primers for TCR Vbeta segments and 13 reverse primers for TCR Jbeta segments. Amplification of the CDR3 region of rearranged TCR beta genes was performed with a multiplex PCR assay on genomic DNA. On the Illumina HiSeq System, the amplified TCR beta libraries were sequenced as 87-base-pair reads. The authors processed their data as follows. A later analysis tallied around 80 million unique TCR beta chains across the roughly 610 repertoires, and some 12 million of those chains were shared by two or more donors. Raw reads were error-corrected and collapsed into unique sequences by a nearest-neighbor algorithm in which closely related sequences were merged to remove PCR and sequencing errors. CDR3 sequences were aligned to IMGT reference sequences to assign V, D and J gene segments. For a sequence to be retained, at least a six-nucleotide match to both a V gene segment and a J gene segment was required. A rearrangement counted as productive if the CDR3 had no stop codons and remained in frame with V and J, and every other rearrangement counted as non-productive. CDR3 was defined by IMGT convention, running from the second conserved V-encoded cysteine to the conserved J-encoded phenylalanine. The earlier analysis of about 560 of the donors excluded any sequence lacking an unambiguous match to a single V gene segment. An earlier analysis of fewer than 750 of the donors called V segments functional above 56.7% productive rearrangements and segregating when the between-donor standard deviation exceeded 5%. A statistical classification framework was built for diagnosing cytomegalovirus status from the catalog of TCR beta chain sequences. V and J gene assignment, in a later analysis, came from comparing TCR nucleotide sequences with IMGT/GENE-DB human TR gene sequences. The TCRdist pipeline was used in a later analysis to assign CDR3 sequences and most-parsimonious VDJ recombination scenarios. In a later analysis, each TCR beta chain was defined by its CDR3 amino acid sequence together with its V-gene family, and reads without a unique V-gene family were excluded. A later analysis removed 500 to 650 highly shared, low-generation-probability nucleotide sequences to deal with suspected cross-contamination and a sequencing artifact. In a later analysis, a clonal expansion index for each public chain was calculated from normalized within-repertoire ranks of inferred template counts. In a later analysis, generation probabilities were computed with a VDJ recombination model fitted to out-of-frame rearrangements, and the resulting probabilities were checked against IGoR. Hypergeometric tests were used in a later analysis to score TCR-TCR, TCR-HLA and TCR-CMV co-occurrence, with a repertoire-size bias correction applied to the TCR pairs. A later analysis estimated false discovery rates by permuting HLA or CMV assignments 20 times. In a later analysis, co-occurring TCRs were grouped with DBSCAN, and TCRdist sequence similarity was added when clustering was performed within HLA-allele-positive subsets. Repertoires with fewer than 30,000 or more than 120,000 public chains, plus five repertoires with anomalous nucleotide sharing, were excluded from co-occurrence clustering. The table comes from immuneACCESS by way of TCRdb, which keeps in-frame sequences with V and J called. Part of the clones is missing from these tables; in studies checked, under half for an unresolved V gene and the rest for unknown reasons. V and J calls and clone size are as listed in that table; D and trimming were resolved from the DNA. This sample gives 150,000 to 200,000 clones in total; roughly three quarters of them show up just once. The top ten hold around 1.4% of the sample.

Comments on this clone: The antigen it binds to is not known. The junction departs from the called germline gene at one end, perhaps through a read error.

The cohort was made up of hundreds of healthy bone marrow donors. Cohort members were all nominally healthy when sampled, although unrecorded immune exposures were likely present. The donor was CMV seronegative and belonged to the group of over 350 seronegative cohort members. A peripheral blood sample was collected from each donor, and TCR beta sequencing was performed on peripheral blood mononuclear cells. Genomic DNA was extracted from the blood cell samples with the Qiagen DNeasy Blood Extraction Kit. Sequences were obtained from PBMCs. The sequence links TRBV7-3 to TRBJ1-6, with the D segment identity uncertain. The receptor was isolated from a man in his sixties in good health and CMV-seronegative. The DNA reads as follows: TGTTCCAGCAGCTTAGATGCCCCGAGCTCCTATAATTCACCCCTCCACTTT. It translates as CSSSLDAPSSYNSPLHF.